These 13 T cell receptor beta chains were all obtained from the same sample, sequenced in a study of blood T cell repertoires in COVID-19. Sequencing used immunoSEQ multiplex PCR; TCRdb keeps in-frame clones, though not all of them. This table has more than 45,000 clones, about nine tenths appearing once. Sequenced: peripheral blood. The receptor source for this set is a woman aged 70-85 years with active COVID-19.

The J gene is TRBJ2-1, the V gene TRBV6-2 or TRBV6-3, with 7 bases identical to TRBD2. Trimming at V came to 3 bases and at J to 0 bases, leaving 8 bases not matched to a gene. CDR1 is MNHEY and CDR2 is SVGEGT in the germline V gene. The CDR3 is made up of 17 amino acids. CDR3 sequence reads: CASSYRAPGGSYNEQFF. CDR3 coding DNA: TGTGCCAGCAGTTATAGGGCCCCGGGAGGCTCCTACAATGAGCAGTTCTTC.

CDR3 bases: TGTGCCACCAGAAAAGAAACAGTAAATGAGCAGTTCTTC. Protein product: CATRKETVNEQFF. The chain links TRBV15 to TRBJ2-1, with D hard to call. The V end was cut by 6 bases, the J end by 7 bases, with 13 bases between. The germline V gene has CDR1 LNHNV and CDR2 YYDKDF (reference sequence). CDR3 length: 13 amino acids.

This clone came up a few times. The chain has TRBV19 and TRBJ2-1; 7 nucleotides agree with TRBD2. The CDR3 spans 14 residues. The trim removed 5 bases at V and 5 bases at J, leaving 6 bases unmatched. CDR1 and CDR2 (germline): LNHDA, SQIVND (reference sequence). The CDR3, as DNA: TGTGCCAGTAGTGGCTCTAGCGGAAACAATGAGCAGTTCTTC. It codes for CASSGSSGNNEQFF.

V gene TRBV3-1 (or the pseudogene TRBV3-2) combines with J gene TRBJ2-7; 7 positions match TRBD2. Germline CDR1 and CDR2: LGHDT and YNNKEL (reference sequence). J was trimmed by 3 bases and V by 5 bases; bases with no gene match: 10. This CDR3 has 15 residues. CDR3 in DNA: TGTGCCAGCAGCAAGACCGGACTAGAAAACTACGAGCAGTACTTC. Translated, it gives CASSKTGLENYEQYF.

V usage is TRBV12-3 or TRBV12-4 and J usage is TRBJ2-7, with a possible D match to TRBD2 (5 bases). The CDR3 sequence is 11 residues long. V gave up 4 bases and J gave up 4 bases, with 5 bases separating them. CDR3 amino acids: CASSSGYEQYF. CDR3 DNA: TGTGCCAGCAGTTCGGGGTACGAGCAGTACTTC.

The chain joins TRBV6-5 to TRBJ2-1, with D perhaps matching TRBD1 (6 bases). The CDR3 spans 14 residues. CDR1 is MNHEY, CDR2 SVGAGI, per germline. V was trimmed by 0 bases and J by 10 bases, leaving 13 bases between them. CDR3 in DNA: TGTGCCAGCAGTTACTCGATGGGGGCCAGGGAGCAGTTCTTC. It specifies CASSYSMGAREQFF.

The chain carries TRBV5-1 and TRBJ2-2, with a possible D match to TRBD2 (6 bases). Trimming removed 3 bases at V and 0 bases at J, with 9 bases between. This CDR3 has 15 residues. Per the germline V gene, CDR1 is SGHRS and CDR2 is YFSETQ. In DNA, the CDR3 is TGCGCCAGCAGCTCGTTAGCGGCGAACACCGGGGAGCTGTTTTTT. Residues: CASSSLAANTGELFF.

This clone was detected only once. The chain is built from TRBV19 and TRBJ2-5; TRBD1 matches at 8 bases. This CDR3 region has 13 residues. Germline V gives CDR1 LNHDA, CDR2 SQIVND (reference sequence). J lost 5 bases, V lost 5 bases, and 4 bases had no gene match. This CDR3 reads CASSDRGEETQYF. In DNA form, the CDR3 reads TGTGCCAGTAGTGACAGGGGCGAGGAGACCCAGTACTTC.

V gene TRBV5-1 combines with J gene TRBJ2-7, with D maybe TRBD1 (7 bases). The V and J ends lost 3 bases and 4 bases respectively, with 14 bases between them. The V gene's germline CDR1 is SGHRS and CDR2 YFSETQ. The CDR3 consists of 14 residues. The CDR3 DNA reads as TGCGCCAGCAGCTCCACGACAGGGAGGTACGAGCAGTACTTC. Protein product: CASSSTTGRYEQYF.

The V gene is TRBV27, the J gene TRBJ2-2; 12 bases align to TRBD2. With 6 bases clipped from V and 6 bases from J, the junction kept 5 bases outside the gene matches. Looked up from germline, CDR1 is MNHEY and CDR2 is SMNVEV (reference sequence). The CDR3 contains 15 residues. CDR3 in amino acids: CASRASGRASGELFF. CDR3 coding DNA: TGTGCCAGCAGAGCTAGCGGGAGGGCCTCCGGGGAGCTGTTTTTT.

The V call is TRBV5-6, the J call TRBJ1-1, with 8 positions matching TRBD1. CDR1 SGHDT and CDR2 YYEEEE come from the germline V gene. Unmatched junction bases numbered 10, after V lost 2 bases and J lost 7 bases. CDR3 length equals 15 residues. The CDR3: CASSFMGQDRLEAFF. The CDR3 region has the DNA TGTGCCAGCAGCTTTATGGGACAGGACCGCCTTGAAGCTTTCTTT.

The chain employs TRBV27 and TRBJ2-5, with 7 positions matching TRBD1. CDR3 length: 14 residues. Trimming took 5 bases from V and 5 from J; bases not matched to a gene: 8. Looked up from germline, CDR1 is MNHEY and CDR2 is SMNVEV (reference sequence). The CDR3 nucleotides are TGTGCCAGCAGTCACCGACAGGGTCGGGAGACCCAGTACTTC. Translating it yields CASSHRQGRETQYF.

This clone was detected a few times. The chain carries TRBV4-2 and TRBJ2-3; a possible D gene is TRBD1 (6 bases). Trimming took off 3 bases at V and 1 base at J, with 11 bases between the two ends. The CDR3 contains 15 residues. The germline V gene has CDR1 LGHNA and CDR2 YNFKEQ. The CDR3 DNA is TGTGCCAGCAGCCATGGACAGATTGGCACAGATACGCAGTATTTT. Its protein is CASSHGQIGTDTQYF.